The 26 T cell receptor beta chains in this list originate from one sample, sequenced in a study of Graves' ophthalmopathy and Graves' hyperthyroidism. The authors amplified TCR beta CDR3 regions from RNA transcripts. The workflow started with a first-round RT-PCR run with HTBI primers and then moved on to a second-round multiplex PCR. From the multiplex PCR reads, TCRdb called clonotypes with MiXCR, one entry per CDR3 protein. The top ten clones hold 44% of a sample with about 740,000 distinct CDR3 sequences, 35% to 50% of them seen once. Sequenced material: peripheral blood. These receptors were taken from an adult man with Graves' ophthalmopathy.

To note about this clonotype: Sequence at one end of the junction differs from germline and may be a read error. This chain links TRBV12-3 or TRBV12-4 with TRBJ2-5; 11 bases fit TRBD2. The CDR3 loop spans 15 amino acids. DNA of the CDR3: TGTGCCAGCAAGGTACGACTAGCGGGGCAGGAGACCCAGTGCTTC. It encodes CASKVRLAGQETQCF.

The genes are TRBV7-9 and TRBJ2-7; D is perhaps TRBD2 (7 bases). Germline CDR1 SEHNR, CDR2 FQNEAQ (reference sequence). V was clipped by 5 bases and J by 8 bases, with 22 bases between them. The CDR3 length is 15 residues. The CDR3 DNA reads TGTGCCAGCAGCCCAAAGGGGGAGGGGCGGTTACAGCAGTACGTC. Amino acid sequence: CASSPKGEGRLQQYV.

As regards this clonotype: A read error is possible here, since a much larger clone lies one base away. The chain is built from TRBV14 and TRBJ2-7, with D possibly being TRBD1 or TRBD2 (5 bases each). CDR1 SGHDN and CDR2 FVKESK come from the germline V gene. This CDR3 region has 15 residues. V was cut by 0 bases and J by 5 bases, with 14 bases left in between. For the CDR3, the DNA is TGTGCCAGCAGCCAAGAACGGGGCAGGGCCCACGAGCAGTACTTC. Translating it yields CASSQERGRAHEQYF.

This clonotype appeared once. The V call is TRBV12-3 or TRBV12-4, the J call TRBJ2-7; 11 bases are a match to TRBD1. V dropped 5 bases and J dropped 11; count of bases not matched to a gene: 5. This CDR3 comprises 12 residues. As DNA, the CDR3 is TGTGCCAGCAGTACCGGGACAGGGGGGGAGTACTTC. Its translation is CASSTGTGGEYF.

On this clonotype itself: Mismatch with germline at one junction end may stem from a read error. V usage is TRBV10-3 and J usage is TRBJ1-1; 7 bases map to TRBD1. The CDR3 spans 17 residues. Looked up from germline, CDR1 is ENHRY and CDR2 is SYGVKD. The CDR3 bases are TGTGCCAGCAGTGAAGGTCGGGCAGGGGGTTTAAGGGGTGAAGCTTTCTTT. Protein sequence: CASSEGRAGGLRGEAFF.

This clonotype was observed at least ten times. The J gene is TRBJ2-5, the V gene TRBV2; possibly TRBD2 for D (5 bases). The V gene's germline CDR1 is SNHLY and CDR2 FYNNEI. The germline V and J ends were trimmed by 3 bases and 0 bases, with 8 bases remaining between them. The CDR3 is 14 residues long. The DNA for the CDR3 is TGTGCCAGCAGTGACGACGGGAACCAAGAGACCCAGTACTTC. Amino acid sequence: CASSDDGNQETQYF.

In this sample, this clonotype turned up many times. The rearrangement joins TRBV7-6 to TRBJ1-4, with a weak D call TRBD1 (6 bases). The CDR3 sequence is 15 residues long. V lost 3 bases and J lost 4, with 12 bases in between. Germline CDR1 SGHVS, CDR2 FNYEAQ. CDR3 protein: CASSFRGQLNEKLFF. The CDR3 DNA follows: TGTGCCAGCAGCTTCAGAGGACAGCTTAATGAAAAACTGTTTTTT.

This clonotype was recorded many times. An end of the junction does not agree with germline; a read error may underlie this. The chain is built from TRBV5-1 and TRBJ1-1; no clear D. In germline, CDR1 is SGHRS, CDR2 YFSETQ. This CDR3 has 13 residues. The CDR3 coding sequence is TGTGCCAGCAGCTTAGCGGTGAACACTGAAGCTTTCTTT. It codes for CASSLAVNTEAFF.

This clonotype was recorded at least ten times. The chain recombines TRBV29-1 with TRBJ2-2; D unresolved. Germline-derived CDR1 and CDR2 are SQVTM and ANQGSEA. This CDR3 has 11 amino acids. V shed 5 bases and J shed 6 bases, with 7 bases lying between them. In DNA, the CDR3 is TGCAGCGTTTTTAGGTCCGGGGAGCTGTTTTTT. Translation gives CSVFRSGELFF.

This clonotype was observed a single time. The V and J genes are TRBV4-2 and TRBJ1-1, with a tentative D call TRBD1 (6 bases). The germline V and J ends were trimmed by 5 bases and 0 bases, with 10 bases remaining between them. The V gene's germline CDR1 is LGHNA and CDR2 YNFKEQ. The CDR3 is made up of 14 amino acids. The CDR3 coding sequence is TGTGCCAGCAGCTCAAGACAGGTGAACACTGAAGCTTTCTTT. Amino acids: CASSSRQVNTEAFF.

The chain uses TRBV6-5 and TRBJ2-7, with TRBD2 identical over 11 bases. The CDR3 spans 16 residues. CDR1 and CDR2 (germline): MNHEY, SVGAGI. Trimming took 5 bases from V and 5 from J; bases not matched to a gene: 11. CDR3 in amino acids: CASSPALSSGRDEQYF. In DNA, the CDR3 is TGTGCCAGCAGTCCCGCCTTGAGTAGCGGGAGGGACGAGCAGTACTTC.

The genes are TRBV29-1 and TRBJ1-2; a possible D gene is TRBD1 (6 bases). Looked up from germline, CDR1 is SQVTM and CDR2 is ANQGSEA. Trimming removed 8 bases from V and 4 bases from J, with 20 bases in between. The CDR3 loop spans 14 amino acids. CDR3 residues: CSPNGQLLAYGYTF. The CDR3 bases are TGCAGCCCTAATGGACAGCTATTAGCCTATGGCTACACCTTC.

This clonotype was detected many times. V gene TRBV29-1 combines with J gene TRBJ2-2; 7 bases are a match to TRBD2. This CDR3 has 14 residues. V trimming: 7 bases; J trimming: 4 bases; junction bases outside the gene matches: 9. CDR1 SQVTM and CDR2 ANQGSEA come from the germline V gene. The CDR3 spells CSGMTSSFTGELFF. CDR3 nucleotides: TGCAGCGGGATGACTAGCTCGTTCACCGGGGAGCTGTTTTTT.

V and J are TRBV25-1 and TRBJ1-6, with a tentative D call TRBD1 (5 bases). The CDR3 consists of 12 residues. Germline-derived CDR1 and CDR2 are MGHDK and SYGVNS. CDR3 nucleotide sequence: TGTTCCCCCCGGGGTACAGGTTCACCCCTCCACTTT. Translating it yields CSPRGTGSPLHF.

This chain uses TRBV5-5 with TRBJ2-5, with 8 bases aligning to TRBD1. Germline V gives CDR1 SGHKS, CDR2 YYEKEE (reference sequence). V lost 0 bases, J lost 2 bases, and 3 bases stayed unmatched. The CDR3 has 15 residues. The CDR3 here is CASSLEDRGQETQYF. The CDR3 DNA sequence: TGTGCCAGCAGCTTGGAAGACAGGGGACAAGAGACCCAGTACTTC.

There are a few counts of this clonotype. The chain employs TRBV5-8 and TRBJ1-2; tentatively, D is TRBD1 (5 bases). The CDR3 is made up of 14 amino acids. Germline loops: CDR1 SGHTS, CDR2 YDEGEE. The germline V and J ends were trimmed by 4 bases and 8 bases, with 18 bases remaining between them. The CDR3 loop reads CASSPIDWEGGYTF. Written as DNA, the CDR3 is TGTGCCAGCAGCCCGATCGACTGGGAGGGGGGCTACACCTTC.

The chain employs TRBV7-9 and TRBJ2-5, with 12 bases aligning to TRBD1. With 5 bases clipped from V and 4 bases from J, the junction kept 11 bases outside the gene matches. This CDR3 region has 17 residues. The V gene's germline CDR1 is SEHNR and CDR2 FQNEAQ (reference sequence). CDR3 sequence: CASSRAGTGGVGETQYF. For the CDR3, the DNA is TGTGCCAGCAGCCGAGCCGGGACAGGGGGCGTCGGAGAGACCCAGTACTTC. The entire variable domain, with the rest obtained from reference TRBV7-9 and TRBJ2-5, is as follows: DTGVSQNPRHKITKRGQNVTFRCDPISEHNRLYWYRQTLGQGPEFLTYFQNEAQLEKSRLLSDRFSAERPKGSFSTLEIQRTEQGDSAMYLCASSRAGTGGVGETQYFGPGTRLLVL.

The chain links TRBV19 to TRBJ1-4; D remains ambiguous. The germline V gene encodes CDR1 LNHDA and CDR2 SQIVND (reference sequence). The V end was cut by 1 base, the J end by 0 bases, with 9 bases between. The length of the CDR3 is 16 residues. CDR3 coding DNA: TGTGCCAGTAGTATAGTGAGCTTTGCAACTAATGAAAAACTGTTTTTT. Protein sequence: CASSIVSFATNEKLFF.

The chain has TRBV10-3 and TRBJ2-1; 10 positions match TRBD1. Losses at the gene ends were 7 bases for V and 7 bases for J; bases not matched to a gene: 7. The CDR3 runs 14 residues. From germline, CDR1 is ENHRY and CDR2 SYGVKD. This CDR3 reads CAIMGTGAGNEQFF. CDR3 sequence (DNA): TGTGCCATCATGGGGACAGGGGCGGGGAATGAGCAGTTCTTC.

This clonotype was counted ten times or more. The chain carries TRBV13 and TRBJ2-5; TRBD1 aligns across 7 bases. The CDR3 consists of 16 residues. The germline gives CDR1 PRHDT, CDR2 FYEKMQ (reference sequence). V was clipped by 5 bases and J by 5 bases; unmatched bases: 14. The CDR3 DNA reads as TGTGCCAGCAGCCTGGGGACAGACGACCTCTCGGAGACCCAGTACTTC. It translates to CASSLGTDDLSETQYF.

This clonotype was counted a few times. The genes are TRBV19 and TRBJ1-1; TRBD1 is a possible D gene (5 bases). The V gene lost 1 base and the J gene lost 6 bases, with 15 bases spanning the gap. Per germline, CDR1 LNHDA and CDR2 SQIVND (reference sequence). This CDR3 is built from 15 residues. The CDR3 region has the DNA TGTGCCAGTAGTATAGTCGAGGTCGGGGACCCTGAAGCTTTCTTT. It encodes CASSIVEVGDPEAFF.

V is TRBV2 and J is TRBJ1-4; 9 bases agree with TRBD1. With 2 bases clipped from V and 8 bases from J, the junction kept 9 bases outside the gene matches. CDR1 SNHLY and CDR2 FYNNEI come from the germline V gene. The CDR3 loop spans 16 amino acids. The DNA for the CDR3 is TGTGCCAGCAGTGAAACTCGGGACAGGGTTTTCGAAAAACTGTTTTTT. This encodes CASSETRDRVFEKLFF.

As regards this clonotype: An end of the junction differs from the germline gene, which may be a read error. V and J are TRBV6-5 and TRBJ2-2, with D tentatively TRBD2 (6 bases). CDR3 length: 17 residues. The germline CDR1 and CDR2 sequences are MNHEY and SVGAGI. The CDR3 sequence is CASSYSSGTANAGELFF. CDR3 sequence (DNA): TGTGCCAGCAGTTACTCATCCGGGACTGCGAACGCCGGGGAGCTGTTTTTT.

This clonotype was found many times. The J gene is TRBJ2-6, the V gene TRBV7-9, with 7 positions matching TRBD1. This CDR3 has 17 amino acids. CDR1 is SEHNR and CDR2 is FQNEAQ in the germline V gene (reference sequence). V lost 7 bases to trimming and J lost 8 bases; unmatched junction nucleotides: 17. CDR3 region: CASTLDREAFRTNVLTF. The CDR3 DNA follows: TGTGCCAGCACCCTAGACAGGGAAGCTTTTAGGACCAACGTCCTGACTTTC. The full variable domain, with the rest looked up from reference TRBV7-9 and TRBJ2-6, is DTGVSQNPRHKITKRGQNVTFRCDPISEHNRLYWYRQTLGQGPEFLTYFQNEAQLEKSRLLSDRFSAERPKGSFSTLEIQRTEQGDSAMYLCASTLDREAFRTNVLTFGAGSRLTVL.

V gene TRBV15 combines with J gene TRBJ1-2; a weak D match, TRBD1 (6 bases). The V gene's germline CDR1 is LNHNV and CDR2 YYDKDF (reference sequence). V was cut by 1 base and J by 4 bases, with 10 bases left in between. This CDR3 region has 14 residues. The CDR3, as DNA: TGTGCCACCAGCAGAGGGACAGACCTCTATGGCTACACCTTC. As protein: CATSRGTDLYGYTF.

This clonotype appeared many times. The chain employs TRBV29-1 and TRBJ1-1, with D uncertain. V shed 2 bases and J shed 0 bases, with 7 bases lying between them. The germline V gene encodes CDR1 SQVTM and CDR2 ANQGSEA. The CDR3 covers 13 residues. CDR3: CSVEPSLNTEAFF. CDR3 bases: TGCAGCGTTGAACCCAGCCTGAACACTGAAGCTTTCTTT.